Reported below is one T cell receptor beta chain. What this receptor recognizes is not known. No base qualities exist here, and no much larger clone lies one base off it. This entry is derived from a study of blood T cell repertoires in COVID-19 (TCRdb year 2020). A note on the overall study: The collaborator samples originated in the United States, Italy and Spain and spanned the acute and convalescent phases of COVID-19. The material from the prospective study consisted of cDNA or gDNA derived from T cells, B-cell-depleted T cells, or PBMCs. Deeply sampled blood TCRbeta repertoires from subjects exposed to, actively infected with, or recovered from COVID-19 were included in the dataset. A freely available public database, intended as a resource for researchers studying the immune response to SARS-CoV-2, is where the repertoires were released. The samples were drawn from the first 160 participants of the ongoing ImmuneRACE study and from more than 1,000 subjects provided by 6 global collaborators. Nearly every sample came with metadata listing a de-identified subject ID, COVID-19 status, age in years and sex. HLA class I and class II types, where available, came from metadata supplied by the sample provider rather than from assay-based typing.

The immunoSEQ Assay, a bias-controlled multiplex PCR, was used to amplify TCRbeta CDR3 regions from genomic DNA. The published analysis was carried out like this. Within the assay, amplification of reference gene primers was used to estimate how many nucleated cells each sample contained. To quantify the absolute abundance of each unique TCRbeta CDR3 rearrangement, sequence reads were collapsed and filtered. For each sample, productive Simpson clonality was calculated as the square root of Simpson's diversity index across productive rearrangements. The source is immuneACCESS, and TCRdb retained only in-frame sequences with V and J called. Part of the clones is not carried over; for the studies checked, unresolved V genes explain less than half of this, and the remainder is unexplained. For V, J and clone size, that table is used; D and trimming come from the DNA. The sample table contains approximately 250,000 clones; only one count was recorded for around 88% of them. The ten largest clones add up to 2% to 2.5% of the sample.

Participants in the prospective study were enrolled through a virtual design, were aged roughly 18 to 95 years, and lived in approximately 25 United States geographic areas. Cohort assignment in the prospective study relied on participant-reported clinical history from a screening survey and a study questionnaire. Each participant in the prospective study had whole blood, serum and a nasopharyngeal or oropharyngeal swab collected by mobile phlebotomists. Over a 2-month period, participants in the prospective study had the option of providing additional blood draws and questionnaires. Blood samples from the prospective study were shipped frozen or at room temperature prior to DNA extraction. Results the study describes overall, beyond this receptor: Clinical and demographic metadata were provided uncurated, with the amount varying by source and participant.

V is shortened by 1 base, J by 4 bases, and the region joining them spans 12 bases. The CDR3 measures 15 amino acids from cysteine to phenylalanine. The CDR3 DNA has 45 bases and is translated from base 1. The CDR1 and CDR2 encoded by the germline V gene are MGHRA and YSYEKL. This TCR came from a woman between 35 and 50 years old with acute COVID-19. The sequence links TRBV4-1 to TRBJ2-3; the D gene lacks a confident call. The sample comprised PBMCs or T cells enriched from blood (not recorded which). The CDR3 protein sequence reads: CASSQALVAADTQYF. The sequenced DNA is TGCGCCAGCAGCCAAGCCCTCGTGGCTGCAGATACGCAGTATTTT.